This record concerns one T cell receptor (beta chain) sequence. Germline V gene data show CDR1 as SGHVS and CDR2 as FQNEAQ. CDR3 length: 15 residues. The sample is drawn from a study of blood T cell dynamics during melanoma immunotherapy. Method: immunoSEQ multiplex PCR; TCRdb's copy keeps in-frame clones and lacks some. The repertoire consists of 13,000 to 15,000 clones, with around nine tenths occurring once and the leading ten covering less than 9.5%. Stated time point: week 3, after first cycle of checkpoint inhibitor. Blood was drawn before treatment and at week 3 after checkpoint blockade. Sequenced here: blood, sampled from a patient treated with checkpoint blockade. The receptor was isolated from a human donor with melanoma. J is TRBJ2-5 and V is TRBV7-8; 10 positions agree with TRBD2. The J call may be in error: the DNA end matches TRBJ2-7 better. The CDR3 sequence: CASSSFSGRTYEQYF. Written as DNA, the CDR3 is TGTGCCAGCAGCTCCTTTAGCGGGAGGACCTACGAGCAGTACTTC.